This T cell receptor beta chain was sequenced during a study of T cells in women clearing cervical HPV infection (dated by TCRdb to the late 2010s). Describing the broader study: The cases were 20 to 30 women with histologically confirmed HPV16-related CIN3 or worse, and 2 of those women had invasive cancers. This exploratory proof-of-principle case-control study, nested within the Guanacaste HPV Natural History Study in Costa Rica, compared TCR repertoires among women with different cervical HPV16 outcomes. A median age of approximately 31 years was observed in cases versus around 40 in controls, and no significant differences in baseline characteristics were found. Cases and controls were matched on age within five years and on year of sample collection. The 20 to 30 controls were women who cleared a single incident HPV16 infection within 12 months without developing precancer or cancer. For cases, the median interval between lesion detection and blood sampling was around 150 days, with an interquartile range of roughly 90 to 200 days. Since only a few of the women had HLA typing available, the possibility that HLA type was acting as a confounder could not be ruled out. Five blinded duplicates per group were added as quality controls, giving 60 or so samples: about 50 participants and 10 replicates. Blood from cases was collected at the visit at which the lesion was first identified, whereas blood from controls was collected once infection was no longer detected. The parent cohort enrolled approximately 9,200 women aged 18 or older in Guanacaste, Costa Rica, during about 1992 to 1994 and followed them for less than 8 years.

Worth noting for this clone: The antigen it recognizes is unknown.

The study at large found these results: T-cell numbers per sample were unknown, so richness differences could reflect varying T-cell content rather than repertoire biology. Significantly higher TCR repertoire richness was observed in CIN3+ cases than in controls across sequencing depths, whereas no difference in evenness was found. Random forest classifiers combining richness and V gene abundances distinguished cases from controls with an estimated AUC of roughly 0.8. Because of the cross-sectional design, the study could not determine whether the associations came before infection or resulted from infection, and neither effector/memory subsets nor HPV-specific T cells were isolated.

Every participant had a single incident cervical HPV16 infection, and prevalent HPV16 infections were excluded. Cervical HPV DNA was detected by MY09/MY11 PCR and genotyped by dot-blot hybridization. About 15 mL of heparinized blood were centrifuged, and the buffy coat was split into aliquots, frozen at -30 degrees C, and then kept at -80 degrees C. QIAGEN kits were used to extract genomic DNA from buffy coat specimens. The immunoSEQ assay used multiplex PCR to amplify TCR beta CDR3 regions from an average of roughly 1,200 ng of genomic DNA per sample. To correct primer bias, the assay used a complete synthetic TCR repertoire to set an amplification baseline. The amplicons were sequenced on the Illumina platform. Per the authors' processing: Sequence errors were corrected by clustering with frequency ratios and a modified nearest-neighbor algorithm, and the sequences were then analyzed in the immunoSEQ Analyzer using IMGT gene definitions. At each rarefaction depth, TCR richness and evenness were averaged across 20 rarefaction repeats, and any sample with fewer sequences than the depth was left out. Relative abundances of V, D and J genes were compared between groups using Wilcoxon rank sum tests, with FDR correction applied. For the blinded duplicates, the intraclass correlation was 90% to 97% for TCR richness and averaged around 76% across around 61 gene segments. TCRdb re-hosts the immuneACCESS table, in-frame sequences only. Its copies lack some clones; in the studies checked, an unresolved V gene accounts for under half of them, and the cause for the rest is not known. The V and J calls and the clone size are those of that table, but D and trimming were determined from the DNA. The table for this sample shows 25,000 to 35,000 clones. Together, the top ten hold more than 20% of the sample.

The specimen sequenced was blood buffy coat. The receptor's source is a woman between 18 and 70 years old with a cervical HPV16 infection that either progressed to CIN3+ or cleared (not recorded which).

This receptor has the CDR3 CASSRTYTGELFF. The covered CDR3 bases are TGTGCCAGCAGCAGAACCTATACCGGGGAG. The V and J segments used are TRBV5-4 and TRBJ2-2, with the D gene too uncertain to name. The read ends 3 residues shy of where the CDR3 ends; the end is completed using the germline J gene. The CDR1 and CDR2 encoded by the germline V gene (reference sequence) are SGHNT and YYREEE. V sheds 4 bases and J sheds 5 bases, leaving 9 bases between their ends. The CDR3 holds 13 amino acids from the cysteine to the phenylalanine. Part of the CDR3 DNA is given, 30 bases translated from base 1.